The 20 T cell receptor beta chains below all came from one sample that was sequenced in a study of blood T cell repertoires in COVID-19. Assay used: immunoSEQ multiplex PCR; TCRdb lists only in-frame clones, some missing. The sample has 300,000 or so clones, about 87% seen once. The sequenced sample consisted of peripheral blood. Source of these receptors: a woman between 35 and 50 years old who had recovered from COVID-19.

The chain recombines TRBV28 with TRBJ2-3; no clear D. The CDR3 spans 13 residues. The V and J ends lost 1 base and 6 bases respectively, with 8 bases between them. From germline, CDR1 is MDHEN and CDR2 SYDVKM. CDR3 loop: CASSLSPRDTQYF. In DNA, the CDR3 is TGTGCCAGCAGTTTATCCCCACGGGATACGCAGTATTTT.

This chain links TRBV18 with TRBJ1-6; possibly TRBD1 for D (5 bases). The CDR3 length is 15 residues. The V gene's germline CDR1 is KGHSH and CDR2 LQKENI. V lost 3 bases, J lost 8 bases, and 14 bases lay in between. Here the CDR3 DNA reads TGTGCCAGCTCACCGGTCCCGGACAAGGATTCACCCCTCCACTTT. This codes for CASSPVPDKDSPLHF.

The CDR3 region has the DNA TGTGCCAGCAGCTTAGGGCAGGGCAGCTCCTACGAGCAGTACTTC. This codes for CASSLGQGSSYEQYF. This chain links TRBV13 with TRBJ2-7, with D perhaps TRBD1 (5 bases). The V gene's germline CDR1 is PRHDT and CDR2 FYEKMQ (reference sequence). Trimming took off 0 bases at V and 0 bases at J, with 9 bases between the two ends. This CDR3 is 15 amino acids long.

The chain carries TRBV5-1 and TRBJ1-3; TRBD1 might be the D (6 bases). CDR1 and CDR2 from the germline V gene are SGHRS and YFSETQ. V lost 0 bases and J lost 1, with 14 bases in between. The CDR3 is 17 amino acids. The CDR3 nucleotides read TGCGCCAGCAGCTTGGAACCACCGGGACATTCTGGAAACACCATATATTTT. It yields the protein CASSLEPPGHSGNTIYF.

V and J are TRBV4-1 and TRBJ1-2; 10 positions agree with TRBD1. Germline V CDR1 and CDR2: MGHRA, YSYEKL. CDR3 length: 19 amino acids. After removal of 4 bases from V and 5 bases from J, the junction contained 19 bases not matched to a gene. In DNA, the CDR3 is TGCGCCAGCAGCCCATGTTCGGGGACAGGGGCCCTATGTCTATATGGCTACACCTTC. Residues: CASSPCSGTGALCLYGYTF.

The chain carries TRBV6-1 and TRBJ2-2; 10 nucleotides match TRBD2. The germline CDR1 and CDR2 sequences are MNHNS and SASEGT. V trimming: 3 bases; J trimming: 6 bases; junction bases outside the gene matches: 4. The CDR3 consists of 15 residues. CDR3 region: CASSESGRAPGELFF. As DNA, the CDR3 is TGTGCCAGCAGTGAGAGCGGGAGGGCGCCCGGGGAGCTGTTTTTT.

The J gene is TRBJ1-4, the V gene TRBV7-9, with 9 bases lining up with TRBD1. The CDR3 has 15 residues. J lost 5 bases, V lost 5 bases, and 6 bases had no gene match. Germline CDR1 reads SEHNR; CDR2 reads FQNEAQ (reference sequence). The DNA for the CDR3 is TGTGCCAGCAGCCCCCGCGGACAGGGGAATGAAAAACTGTTTTTT. It specifies CASSPRGQGNEKLFF.

This chain uses TRBV5-1 with TRBJ1-1; D uncertain. The CDR3 is 15 amino acids. V dropped 0 bases and J dropped 1 base, with 10 bases sitting between them. Germline lookup yields CDR1 SGHRS and CDR2 YFSETQ. In DNA form, the CDR3 reads TGCGCCAGCAGCTTGGTTCAACGGGAGAACACTGAAGCTTTCTTT. Translating gives CASSLVQRENTEAFF.

This rearrangement joins TRBV7-2 to TRBJ2-4; weak D call: TRBD2 (6 bases). The CDR3 extends over 17 amino acids. Germline loops: CDR1 SGHTA, CDR2 FQGNSA. V was pared by 1 base and J by 0 bases, with 13 bases between. The CDR3 DNA is TGTGCCAGCAGCTTAGTGTGGGGGGTGGTAGCCAAAAACATTCAGTACTTC. The encoded protein is CASSLVWGVVAKNIQYF.

There are a few counts of this clone. The chain is built from TRBV7-2 and TRBJ2-1, with 7 bases aligning to TRBD1. This CDR3 has 15 amino acids. In germline, CDR1 is SGHTA, CDR2 FQGNSA. Losses at the gene ends were 5 bases for V and 6 bases for J; bases not matched to a gene: 10. The CDR3 DNA reads as TGTGCCAGCAGCCAGAGACAGGGTCGGGGCAATGAGCAGTTCTTC. It is translated as CASSQRQGRGNEQFF. The whole variable domain, remainder taken from reference TRBV7-2 and TRBJ2-1, is GAGVSQSPSNKVTEKGKDVELRCDPISGHTALYWYRQSLGQGLEFLIYFQGNSAPDKSGLPSDRFSAERTGGSVSTLTIQRTQQEDSAVYLCASSQRQGRGNEQFFGPGTRLTVL.

The chain combines TRBV4-3 with TRBJ2-5; 10 bases are a match to TRBD2. The CDR3 loop spans 17 amino acids. The ends lost 4 bases at V and 5 bases at J; junction bases unmatched: 13. Germline V gives CDR1 LGHNA, CDR2 YSLEER. The CDR3 DNA is TGCGCCAGCAGCCGCGGGCTAGCGGGGGCCCCTCCGGAGACCCAGTACTTC. Protein sequence: CASSRGLAGAPPETQYF.

This clone was picked up a small number of times. The CDR3 here is CASSQDPRTGRSETEAFF. The CDR3 DNA reads as TGTGCCAGCAGCCAAGATCCCCGGACAGGGAGGTCTGAGACTGAAGCTTTCTTT. V is TRBV14 and J is TRBJ1-1; TRBD1 agrees at 8 bases. CDR1 and CDR2 (germline): SGHDN, FVKESK. V was clipped by 0 bases and J by 5 bases; unmatched bases: 14. The CDR3 spans 18 residues.

CDR3 sequence (DNA): TGTGCCAGCAGCTTAGAGGTCGGGCAGCCCCAGCATTTT. It yields the protein CASSLEVGQPQHF. The chain combines TRBV7-9 with TRBJ1-5; no clear D. V shed 1 base and J shed 7 bases, with 8 bases lying between them. From germline, CDR1 is SEHNR and CDR2 FQNEAQ (reference sequence). The CDR3 spans 13 residues. Using reference TRBV7-9 and TRBJ1-5 for the parts outside the CDR3, the full variable domain is DTGVSQNPRHKITKRGQNVTFRCDPISEHNRLYWYRQTLGQGPEFLTYFQNEAQLEKSRLLSDRFSAERPKGSFSTLEIQRTEQGDSAMYLCASSLEVGQPQHFGDGTRLSIL.

This clone was detected a few times. In the same sample, other DNA sequences code for this CDR3. The rearrangement joins TRBV4-3 to TRBJ2-5; 7 nucleotides match TRBD1. Germline CDR1 LGHNA, CDR2 YSLEER. V dropped 3 bases and J dropped 4; count of bases not matched to a gene: 2. The CDR3 has 13 residues. DNA of the CDR3: TGCGCCAGCAGCCAGGACAGGAGAGAGACCCAGTACTTC. Protein sequence: CASSQDRRETQYF.

J is TRBJ1-2 and V is TRBV30, with 7 bases fitting TRBD1. In germline, CDR1 is GTSNPN, CDR2 SVGIG (reference sequence). CDR3 length: 14 amino acids. Losses at the gene ends were 2 bases for V and 5 bases for J; bases not matched to a gene: 8. Here the CDR3 reads CAWSPLGQWYGYTF. DNA of the CDR3: TGTGCCTGGAGTCCCCTGGGACAGTGGTATGGCTACACCTTC. The full variable domain, with the rest looked up from reference TRBV30 and TRBJ1-2, is SQTIHQWPATLVQPVGSPLSLECTVEGTSNPNLYWYRQAAGRGLQLLFYSVGIGQISSEVPQNLSASRPQDRQFILSSKKLLLSDSGFYLCAWSPLGQWYGYTFGSGTRLTVV.

The V and J genes are TRBV10-1 and TRBJ1-1; D is perhaps TRBD1 (6 bases). The CDR3 runs to 11 residues. Germline CDR1 and CDR2: WNHNN and SYGVQD (reference sequence). Trimming stripped 3 bases from V and 10 bases from J, with 9 bases between. CDR3 in amino acids: CASSEGGIAFF. The CDR3 DNA reads as TGCGCCAGCAGTGAAGGGGGAATAGCTTTCTTT.

This clone was seen only once. The CDR3 region is CASSLGARTSGGAGELFF. CDR3 DNA sequence: TGTGCCAGCAGCTTAGGGGCCCGGACTAGCGGGGGGGCCGGGGAGCTGTTTTTT. This rearrangement joins TRBV7-2 to TRBJ2-2; the match to TRBD2 covers 15 bases. The V gene's germline CDR1 is SGHTA and CDR2 FQGNSA. The CDR3 runs to 18 residues. The J segment lost 6 bases and the V segment lost 1 base, leaving 6 bases of the junction unmatched.

The chain links TRBV3-1 (or the pseudogene TRBV3-2) to TRBJ2-7, with D uncertain. Germline CDR1 is LGHDT and CDR2 is YNNKEL (reference sequence). V lost 6 bases and J lost 6, with 15 bases in between. The CDR3 extends over 13 amino acids. As DNA, the CDR3 is TGTGCCAGCAGGAGTTTAGACTTTTCCGAGCAGTACTTC. Its protein product is CASRSLDFSEQYF.

The rearrangement links TRBV5-4 to TRBJ1-1, with 8 bases fitting TRBD1. The CDR3 contains 15 residues. V dropped 1 base and J dropped 2; count of bases not matched to a gene: 4. Germline values: CDR1 SGHNT, CDR2 YYREEE (reference sequence). The CDR3 coding sequence is TGTGCCAGCAGCTTGACCGACAGGGGAAACACTGAAGCTTTCTTT. Translation: CASSLTDRGNTEAFF.

This chain links TRBV7-2 with TRBJ2-7; 9 bases match TRBD2. The CDR3 is 15 amino acids. The junction had 9 bases not matched to a gene; V was cut back by 6 bases and J by 3 bases. Germline V CDR1 and CDR2: SGHTA, FQGNSA. In DNA form, the CDR3 reads TGTGCCAGCAGAAGACAGCGGGGGGCACACTACGAGCAGTACTTC. Its protein is CASRRQRGAHYEQYF.